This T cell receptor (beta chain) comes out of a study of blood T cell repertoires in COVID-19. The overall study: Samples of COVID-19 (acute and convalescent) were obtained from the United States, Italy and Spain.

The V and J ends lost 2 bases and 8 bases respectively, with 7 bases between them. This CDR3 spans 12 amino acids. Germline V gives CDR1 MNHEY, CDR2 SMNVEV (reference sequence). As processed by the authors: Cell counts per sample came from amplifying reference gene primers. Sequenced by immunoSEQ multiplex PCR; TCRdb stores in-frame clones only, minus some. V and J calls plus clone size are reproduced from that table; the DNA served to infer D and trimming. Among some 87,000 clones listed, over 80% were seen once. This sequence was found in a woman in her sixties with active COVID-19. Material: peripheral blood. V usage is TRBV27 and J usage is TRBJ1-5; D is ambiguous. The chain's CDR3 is CASSLPGKPQHF. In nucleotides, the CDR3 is TGTGCCAGCAGTTTACCGGGGAAGCCCCAGCATTTT.